This T cell receptor beta chain was profiled in a study of blood T cell repertoires in COVID-19. Original processing notes: Estimates of nucleated cell counts were drawn from the amplification of reference gene primers. Sequencing was performed with immunoSEQ multiplex PCR; in TCRdb, only in-frame clones are kept and a portion is missing. For V, J and clone size, that table is used; D and trimming come from the DNA. The table records fewer than 350,000 clones, 85% of them present only once. Trimming cost V 8 bases and J 7 bases; bases outside gene matches: 13. This CDR3 spans 14 amino acids. Germline values: CDR1 SNHLY, CDR2 FYNNEI.

The sample was PBMCs or T cells enriched from blood (not recorded which). The V call is TRBV2, the J call TRBJ1-2, with TRBD1 matching 7 bases. The sequence was obtained from a woman aged 30 to 39 who had been exposed to COVID-19. The CDR3 bases are TGTGCCAGCGGGGAACAGGGGCGTAGGGGTGGCTACACCTTC. As protein: CASGEQGRRGGYTF.